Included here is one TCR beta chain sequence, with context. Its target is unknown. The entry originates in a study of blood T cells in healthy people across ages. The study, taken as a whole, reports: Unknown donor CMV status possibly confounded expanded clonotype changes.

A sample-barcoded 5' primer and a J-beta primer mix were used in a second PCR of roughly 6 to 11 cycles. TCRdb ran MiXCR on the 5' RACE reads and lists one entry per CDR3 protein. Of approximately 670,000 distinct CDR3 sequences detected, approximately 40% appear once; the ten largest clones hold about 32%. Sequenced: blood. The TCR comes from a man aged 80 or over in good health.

CDR3 in DNA: TGTGCCAGCAGCGTAGGAACTAGCGGGAATCAGTACTTC. This sequence encodes CASSVGTSGNQYF. This chain uses TRBV9 with TRBJ2-7, with TRBD2 matching over 10 bases. Unmatched junction bases numbered 4, after V lost 0 bases and J lost 10 bases. The germline gives CDR1 SGDLS, CDR2 YYNGEE. This CDR3 spans 13 amino acids.